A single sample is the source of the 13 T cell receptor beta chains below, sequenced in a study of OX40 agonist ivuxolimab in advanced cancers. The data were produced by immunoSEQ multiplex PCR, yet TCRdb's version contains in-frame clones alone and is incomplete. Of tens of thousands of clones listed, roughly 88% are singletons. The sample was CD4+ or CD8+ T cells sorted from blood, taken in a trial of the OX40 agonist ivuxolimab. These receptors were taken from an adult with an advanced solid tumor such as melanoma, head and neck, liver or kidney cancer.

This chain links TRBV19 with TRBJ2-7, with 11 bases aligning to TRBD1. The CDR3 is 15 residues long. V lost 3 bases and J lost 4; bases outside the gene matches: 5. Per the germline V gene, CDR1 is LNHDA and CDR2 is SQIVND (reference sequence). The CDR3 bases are TGTGCCAGTAGTATTGGACAGGGGGCTAGGTACGAGCAGTACTTC. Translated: CASSIGQGARYEQYF.

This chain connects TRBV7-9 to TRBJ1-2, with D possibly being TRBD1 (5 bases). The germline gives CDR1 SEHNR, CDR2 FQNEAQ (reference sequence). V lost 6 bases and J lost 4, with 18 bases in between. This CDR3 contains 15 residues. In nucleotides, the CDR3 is TGTGCCAGCAGTCAAGAGGGGTATCGGGGCTATGGCTACACCTTC. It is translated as CASSQEGYRGYGYTF.

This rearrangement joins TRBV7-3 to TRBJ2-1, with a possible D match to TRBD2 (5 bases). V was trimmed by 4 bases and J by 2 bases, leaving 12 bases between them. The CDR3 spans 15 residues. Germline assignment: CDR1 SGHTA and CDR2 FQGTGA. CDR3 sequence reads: CASSSDSRTYNEQFF. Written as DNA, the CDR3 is TGTGCCAGCAGCTCGGACTCCCGTACCTACAATGAGCAGTTCTTC.

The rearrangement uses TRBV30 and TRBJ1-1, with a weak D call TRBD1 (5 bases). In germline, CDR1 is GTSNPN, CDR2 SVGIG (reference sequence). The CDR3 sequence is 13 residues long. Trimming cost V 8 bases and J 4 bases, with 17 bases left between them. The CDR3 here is CARIGSDSTEAFF. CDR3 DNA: TGTGCCCGCATCGGCAGTGACAGCACTGAAGCTTTCTTT.

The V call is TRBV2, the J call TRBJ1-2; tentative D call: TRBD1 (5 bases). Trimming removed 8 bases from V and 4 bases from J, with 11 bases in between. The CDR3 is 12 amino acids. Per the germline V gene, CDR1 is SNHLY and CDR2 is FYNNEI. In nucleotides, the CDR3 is TGTGCCAGCCCCGCGGGGGGCTATGGCTACACCTTC. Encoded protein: CASPAGGYGYTF.

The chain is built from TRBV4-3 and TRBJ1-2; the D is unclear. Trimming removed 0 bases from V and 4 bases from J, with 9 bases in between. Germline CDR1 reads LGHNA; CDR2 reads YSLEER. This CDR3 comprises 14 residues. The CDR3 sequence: CASSQDPRAYGYTF. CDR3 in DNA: TGCGCCAGCAGCCAAGACCCCAGAGCCTATGGCTACACCTTC.

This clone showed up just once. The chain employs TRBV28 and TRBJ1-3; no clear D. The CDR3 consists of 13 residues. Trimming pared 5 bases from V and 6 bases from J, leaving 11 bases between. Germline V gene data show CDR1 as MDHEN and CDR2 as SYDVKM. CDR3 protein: CASSTVNENTIYF. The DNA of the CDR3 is TGTGCCAGCAGTACAGTAAACGAAAACACCATATATTTT.

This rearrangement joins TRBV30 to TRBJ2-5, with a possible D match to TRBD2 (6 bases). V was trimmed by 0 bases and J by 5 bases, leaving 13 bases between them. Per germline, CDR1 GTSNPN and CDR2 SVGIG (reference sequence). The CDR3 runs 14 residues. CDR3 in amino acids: CAWSVPGVRETQYF. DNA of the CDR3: TGTGCCTGGAGTGTACCGGGAGTAAGGGAGACCCAGTACTTC.

The CDR3 loop reads CASSLDTAGDTQYF. In nucleotides, the CDR3 is TGCGCCAGCAGCTTGGATACGGCTGGAGATACGCAGTATTTT. The chain recombines TRBV5-1 with TRBJ2-3; D uncertain. In germline, CDR1 is SGHRS, CDR2 YFSETQ. The V and J ends lost 0 bases and 5 bases respectively, with 10 bases between them. The CDR3 length is 14 residues.

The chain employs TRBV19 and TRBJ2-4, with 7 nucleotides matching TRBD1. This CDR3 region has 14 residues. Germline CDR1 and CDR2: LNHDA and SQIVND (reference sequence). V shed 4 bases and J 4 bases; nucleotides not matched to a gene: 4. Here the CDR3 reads CASSSPGQKNIQYF. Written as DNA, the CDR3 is TGTGCCAGTAGTAGCCCGGGACAGAAAAACATTCAGTACTTC.

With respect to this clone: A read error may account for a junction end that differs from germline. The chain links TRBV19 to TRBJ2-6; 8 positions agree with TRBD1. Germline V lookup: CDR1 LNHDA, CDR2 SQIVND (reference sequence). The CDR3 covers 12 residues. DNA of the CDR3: TGTGCCAGTAGTAAGGGGACAGGAGCGCCGGCTTTC. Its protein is CASSKGTGAPAF.

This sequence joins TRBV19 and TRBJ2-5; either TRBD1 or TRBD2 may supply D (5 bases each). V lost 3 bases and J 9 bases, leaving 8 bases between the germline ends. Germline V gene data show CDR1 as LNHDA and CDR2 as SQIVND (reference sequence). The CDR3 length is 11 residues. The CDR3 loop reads CASSMGRAQYF. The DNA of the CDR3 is TGTGCCAGTAGTATGGGACGGGCCCAGTACTTC.

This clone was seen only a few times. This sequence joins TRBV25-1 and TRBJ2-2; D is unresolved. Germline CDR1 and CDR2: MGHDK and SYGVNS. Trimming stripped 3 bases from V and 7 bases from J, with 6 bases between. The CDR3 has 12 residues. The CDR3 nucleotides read TGTGCCAGCAGTGATAATAGCGGGGAGCTGTTTTTT. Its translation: CASSDNSGELFF. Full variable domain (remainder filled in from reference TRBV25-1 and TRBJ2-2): EADIYQTPRYLVIGTGKKITLECSQTMGHDKMYWYQQDPGMELHLIHYSYGVNSTEKGDLSSESTVSRIRTEHFPLTLESARPSHTSQYLCASSDNSGELFFGEGSRLTVL.